The T cell receptor (beta chain) described here comes from a study of blood T cell repertoires in COVID-19. Study overall: Italy, Spain and the United States were the sources of the convalescent and acute COVID-19 samples.

CDR3 size: 17 residues. With 6 bases clipped from V and 1 base from J, the junction kept 10 bases outside the gene matches. Germline CDR1 SEHNR, CDR2 FQNEAQ (reference sequence). Method: immunoSEQ multiplex PCR; TCRdb's copy keeps in-frame clones and lacks some. Found here are fewer than 300,000 clones, about nine tenths of them singletons; the top ten hold about 2.5%. The sequenced material came from peripheral blood. J is TRBJ1-1 and V is TRBV7-9; the match to TRBD1 covers 11 bases. This receptor was identified in a person aged 18 to 30 with COVID-19, enrolled during active disease. CDR3 nucleotides: TGTGCCAGCAGTCGTCTCGGACAGGGGGCGGGGAACACTGAAGCTTTCTTT. Amino acid sequence: CASSRLGQGAGNTEAFF.